This T cell receptor (beta chain) was recorded in a study of vaccination effects on CD4 cells after COVID-19. Study summary: All participants had two doses of either the BNT162b2 or mRNA-1273 vaccine.

The method was immunoSEQ multiplex PCR; TCRdb's version includes in-frame clones alone and lacks a portion of them. The sample includes 50,000 to 65,000 clones, just under 80% of them seen just once. CDR3 length: 14 amino acids. Germline CDR1 MNHEY, CDR2 SMNVEV (reference sequence). Trimming left V 8 bases short and J 0 bases short, with 8 bases between. Study-wide results and limits: Marked contraction was observed in infection-induced and vaccine-induced clones late after vaccination.

Before any sequencing was done, the ViraFEST assay used viral peptide pools to expand antigen-specific CD4+ T cells. Isolation of CD4+ T cells took place after less than 12 days of culture. Vaccine recipients had no previous SARS-CoV-2 infection; their nucleocapsid antibodies were negative. Half the medium was swapped for IL-2 medium on days 3 and 7. With respect to this clone: As yet, its antigen is unknown.

The sample consisted of CD4+ T cells from PBMCs cultured with HCoV-OC43 spike peptides, taken before COVID-19 vaccination. The subset here: HCoV-OC43 spike overlapping peptide pool stimulation. The chain joins TRBV27 to TRBJ1-6; no clear D. This TCR was sampled from a human donor who received a COVID-19 vaccine. For the CDR3, the DNA is TGTGCCAGCGTTATTTACTCCTATAATTCACCCCTCCACTTT. Translated: CASVIYSYNSPLHF.